This T cell receptor beta chain is drawn from a study of blood T cell repertoires in COVID-19. Overall study context: Samples taken during acute and convalescent COVID-19 were collected in the United States, Italy and Spain. From T cells, B-cell-depleted T cells, or PBMCs came the material, which was cDNA or gDNA.

This clone appeared once. V lost 5 bases to trimming and J lost 1 base, with 14 bases between them. The CDR3 spans 15 residues. Germline V gene sequence: CDR1 LNHDA, CDR2 SQIVND (reference sequence). Original processing notes: From reference gene primer amplification, estimates of nucleated cell counts were derived. Profiled with immunoSEQ multiplex PCR; TCRdb holds only in-frame clones, not every one. That table furnishes V, J and clone size, whereas the DNA furnished D and trimming. The data show some 46,000 clones, with 87% seen just once and over 15% held by the top ten. This chain joins TRBV19 and TRBJ1-1; D is possibly TRBD1 (6 bases). The sequencing input was peripheral blood. The sequence derives from a man in his sixties with active COVID-19. The CDR3 loop is CASSPHPQGNTEAFF. The CDR3 DNA sequence: TGTGCCAGTAGTCCTCACCCACAGGGGAACACTGAAGCTTTCTTT.